Listed below are T cell receptor beta chains from one sample, sequenced in a study of cytomegalovirus exposure and HLA in healthy donors. The method was immunoSEQ multiplex PCR; TCRdb's version includes in-frame clones alone and lacks a portion of them. The sample consists of approximately 150,000 clones, roughly 73% of them appearing once. The sequenced sample was PBMCs. The receptors come from a male donor in good health and CMV-seronegative. The conserved cysteine and the conserved F or W are not part of the CDR3 here. A D gene is named only where the DNA matches it firmly. Clone size is shown for a subset of rows, as once, few, many or a class of expanded clone.

cdr3_aa j_call v_call cdr3_length d_call clone_size
ASSPHIVTGELF TRBJ2-2 TRBV28 12 - -
ASSKGTSGGETQY TRBJ2-5 TRBV6-5 13 TRBD2 -
ASGWSGAPTDTQY TRBJ2-3 TRBV12-5 13 TRBD2 -
ASSTGGEGNTIY TRBJ1-3 TRBV19 12 TRBD1 once
ASSISGRGKGQPQH TRBJ1-5 TRBV19 14 TRBD1 -
ASSLEVLAGYNEQF TRBJ2-1 TRBV7-2 14 TRBD2 -
ASSVLAGGPRDEQF TRBJ2-1 TRBV9 14 TRBD2 once
ASSRRQGITDTQY TRBJ2-3 TRBV18 13 TRBD1 -
ASSLVPGGQETQY TRBJ2-5 TRBV7-7 13 TRBD1 -
AWSRGWKQGIY TRBJ1-3 TRBV30 11 - -
ASRSWRLETNEQF TRBJ2-1 TRBV27 13 - -
ASSSGTGTSGGPYQETQY TRBJ2-5 TRBV7-8 18 TRBD2 -
ASSAETVNTEAF TRBJ1-1 TRBV6-1 12 - -
ATQGQGVEQY TRBJ2-7 TRBV10-3 10 TRBD1 once
ATSRAWVLVKDTQY TRBJ2-3 TRBV15 14 - once
ASSLSGNWGYT TRBJ1-2 TRBV27 11 - -
ASSPRGFIASVQETQY TRBJ2-5 TRBV5-1 16 - -
ASSFGQGDEQY TRBJ2-7 TRBV7-9 11 TRBD1 few
ASSLAQRGGRYNEQF TRBJ2-1 TRBV4-1 15 TRBD2 many
ASRGGVRVGEQF TRBJ2-1 TRBV6-1 12 TRBD2 -
ASSQGFLAGTRDTQY TRBJ2-3 TRBV14 15 TRBD2 few
ASRPDRAGANVLT TRBJ2-6 TRBV6-6 13 TRBD1 -
ASSRDPGQGYNEQF TRBJ2-1 TRBV5-1 14 TRBD1 -
ASSPLSGTAPYEQY TRBJ2-7 TRBV7-2 14 TRBD1 few
ASSSLPTAGGTDTQY TRBJ2-3 TRBV5-6 15 TRBD2 few
ASRLAGISYNEQF TRBJ2-1 TRBV6-1 13 TRBD2 -
AWSVQGNEKLF TRBJ1-4 TRBV30 11 TRBD1 few
ASSSALAGVGFGELF TRBJ2-2 TRBV5-6 15 TRBD2 -
ASSADLDGLGYT TRBJ1-2 TRBV6-1 12 - -
ASGRQGTNTEAF TRBJ1-1 TRBV2 12 TRBD1 few
ASSLGMGGTQPQH TRBJ1-5 TRBV2 13 - -
ASSHELAGAMGYEQY TRBJ2-7 TRBV4-2 15 TRBD2 -
ASSLGQARHNEQF TRBJ2-1 TRBV7-2 13 TRBD1 -
ASQPPGTKGTYEQY TRBJ2-7 TRBV28 14 - -
SAAVRNEQY TRBJ2-7 TRBV20-1 9 - -
ASSFGYLGGSGGYEQY TRBJ2-7 TRBV7-2 16 TRBD2 -
ASSANTGLASNNEQF TRBJ2-1 TRBV9 15 TRBD2 -
ASSQGGRLNEQY TRBJ2-7 TRBV4-1 12 TRBD2 -